The 25 T cell receptor beta chains given below trace back to one sample, sequenced in a study of Tregs in tolerant kidney transplant recipients. Produced via immunoSEQ multiplex PCR; TCRdb's table is partial and in-frame only. This sample contains some 25,000 clones. Related graft donors supplied nonmyeloablative bone marrow transplants, and mixed chimerism was transient. The input for sequencing was CD4+ T cells from blood (PBMCs), taken 6 months after the transplant. These receptor sequences come from a human patient who received a combined kidney and bone marrow transplant. Some T cells here may be from the graft donor.

With regard to this clone: The CDR3 goes on 3 residues after the read ends, and that part is filled in from the germline J gene. The chain links TRBV6-1 to TRBJ2-3; TRBD2 aligns across 14 bases. The ends lost 4 bases at V and 6 bases at J; junction bases unmatched: 6. From germline, CDR1 is MNHNS and CDR2 SASEGT. This CDR3 comprises 16 residues. The CDR3 bases that were read are TGTGCCAGCAGTGGGGGACTAGCGGGAGCGGGGGATACG. Translation: CASSGGLAGAGDT. The full CDR3 protein reads CASSGGLAGAGDTQYF.

A word on this clone: The CDR3 end falls 3 residues outside the read, so it is completed with the germline J gene. This chain uses TRBV19 with TRBJ2-3; 8 bases are a match to TRBD2. There are 17 residues in the CDR3. Looked up from germline, CDR1 is LNHDA and CDR2 is SQIVND (reference sequence). The V and J ends lost 5 bases and 0 bases, in that order; junction bases with no gene match: 10. The CDR3 DNA, read in part, is TGTGCCAGTAGTTCTCCAGCGGGGGATCGTAGCACAGATACG. It translates to CASSSPAGDRSTDT. From start to end, the CDR3 is CASSSPAGDRSTDTQYF.

Frequency places this clone as medium-sized. Read coverage stops 3 residues before the CDR3 terminus; the germline J gene supplies the remainder. This chain links TRBV7-2 with TRBJ2-4, with D unresolved. Germline loops: CDR1 SGHTA, CDR2 FQGNSA. The CDR3 sequence is 14 residues long. Trimming took off 1 base at V and 0 bases at J, with 4 bases between the two ends. The CDR3 region is CASSLGLAKNIQYF. The part of the CDR3 DNA that was read is TGTGCCAGCAGCTTAGGGCTAGCCAAAAACATT.

A note on this clone: With the read ending 3 residues before the CDR3 end, the germline J gene is used to fill in that end. The J gene is TRBJ2-7, the V gene TRBV2; 10 bases are shared with TRBD1. J was trimmed by 4 bases and V by 4 bases; bases with no gene match: 4. Germline V gene sequence: CDR1 SNHLY, CDR2 FYNNEI. This CDR3 region has 14 residues. The covered CDR3 bases are TGTGCCAGCAGTGCCGGGACAGGGGCTTACGAG. Protein product: CASSAGTGAYE. The CDR3 in its entirety is CASSAGTGAYEQYF. Full variable domain (missing parts from reference TRBV2 and TRBJ2-7): EPEVTQTPSHQVTQMGQEVILRCVPISNHLYFYWYRQILGQKVEFLVSFYNNEISEKSEIFDDQFSVERPDGSNFTLKIRSTKLEDSAMYFCASSAGTGAYEQYFGPGTRLTVT.

Worth noting for this clone: Read data end 3 residues before the CDR3 end; the end is taken from the germline J gene. The chain is built from TRBV5-4 and TRBJ2-7; 10 nucleotides align to TRBD2. Germline V gene lookup returns CDR1 SGHNT and CDR2 YYREEE (reference sequence). V shed 3 bases, J shed 3 bases, and the junction held 3 bases outside the gene matches. The CDR3 consists of 14 residues. The CDR3 region is CASSSGTSVYEQYF. The DNA read from the CDR3 is TGTGCCAGCAGCTCAGGGACTAGCGTCTACGAG. The whole variable domain, filled in from reference TRBV5-4 and TRBJ2-7, reads ETGVTQSPTHLIKTRGQQVTLRCSSQSGHNTVSWYQQALGQGPQFIFQYYREEENGRGNFPPRFSGLQFPNYSSELNVNALELDDSALYLCASSSGTSVYEQYFGPGTRLTVT.

Concerning this clone itself: The CDR3 end lies 3 residues beyond the end of the read and is filled in from the germline J gene. V and J are TRBV19 and TRBJ1-1; D uncertain. Germline loops: CDR1 LNHDA, CDR2 SQIVND (reference sequence). The CDR3 consists of 15 residues. Between the trimmed V and J ends, which lost 3 bases and 1 base, there was a span of 12 bases. The part of the CDR3 DNA that was read is TGTGCCAGTAGTATTCCGCGCAGGCAGAACACTGAA. Its translation: CASSIPRRQNTE. The whole CDR3 region reads CASSIPRRQNTEAFF.

Concerning this clone itself: Read coverage stops 3 residues before the CDR3 terminus; the germline J gene supplies the remainder. The J gene is TRBJ2-2, the V gene TRBV19; D perhaps matches TRBD2 (5 bases). V was clipped by 5 bases and J by 5 bases, with 12 bases between them. This CDR3 contains 14 residues. Germline V gene data show CDR1 as LNHDA and CDR2 as SQIVND (reference sequence). This CDR3 is CASSEGPRTGELFF. CDR3 bases read: TGTGCCAGTAGTGAGGGCCCCCGAACCGGGGAG.

On this clone itself: The sequenced fragment ends 3 residues before the CDR3 boundary, so the rest is inferred from the germline J gene. The rearrangement joins TRBV5-1 to TRBJ1-2, with D possibly being TRBD1 (5 bases). V lost 1 base and J 5 bases, leaving 18 bases between the germline ends. The CDR3 is 16 amino acids. CDR1 SGHRS and CDR2 YFSETQ come from the germline V gene. The sequenced CDR3 bases are TGCGCCAGCAGCTTGTCGCCTGGAGGGGTATCATATGGC. Its translation is CASSLSPGGVSYG. The full CDR3 sequence reads CASSLSPGGVSYGYTF.

On this clone itself: The DNA ends 3 residues before the CDR3 does, and the rest of the CDR3 is filled in from the germline J gene. V is TRBV19 and J is TRBJ1-5; tentative D call: TRBD1 (6 bases). The V gene's germline CDR1 is LNHDA and CDR2 SQIVND (reference sequence). The V end lost 5 bases, the J end lost 9 bases, and 17 bases lay between the germline ends. CDR3 length: 14 amino acids. The covered CDR3 bases are TGTGCCAGTAGTGCTCAACAGGGATCGGTGCCC. It encodes CASSAQQGSVP. The whole CDR3 reads CASSAQQGSVPQHF.

In the case of this clone: The read ends 3 residues before the CDR3 terminus; that terminus is restored from the germline J gene. This sequence joins TRBV20-1 and TRBJ2-1; 11 bases are shared with TRBD2. With 3 bases clipped from V and 9 bases from J, the junction kept 10 bases outside the gene matches. There are 15 residues in the CDR3. Germline V lookup: CDR1 DFQATT, CDR2 SNEGSKA (reference sequence). This CDR3 is CSARVGTSGWGEQFF. The CDR3 bases that were read are TGCAGTGCTAGGGTTGGGACTAGCGGTTGGGGTGAG.

Concerning this clone: The CDR3 is cut off 3 residues early in the read; its end comes from the germline J gene. This chain links TRBV7-9 with TRBJ2-5; 9 bases match TRBD2. Unmatched junction bases numbered 3, after V lost 4 bases and J lost 3 bases. Germline V gene lookup returns CDR1 SEHNR and CDR2 FQNEAQ (reference sequence). The CDR3 loop spans 14 amino acids. The CDR3 loop reads CASSWTSAEETQYF. The CDR3 bases that were read are TGTGCCAGCAGCTGGACTAGCGCTGAAGAGACC.

This clone registers medium-sized by frequency. Coverage ceases 3 residues before the CDR3 finishes, and the germline J gene fills in the end. The chain has TRBV29-1 and TRBJ1-1, with D uncertain. The CDR3 covers 8 residues. Germline-derived CDR1 and CDR2 are SQVTM and ANQGSEA. The covered CDR3 bases are TGCACCTACACTGAA. Translating gives CTYTE. The full CDR3 protein is CTYTEAFF.

Concerning this clone: The read ends 3 residues shy of where the CDR3 ends; the end is completed using the germline J gene. The rearrangement joins TRBV6-2 or TRBV6-3 to TRBJ2-1; 12 nucleotides agree with TRBD1. The CDR3 is 15 amino acids. The germline CDR1 and CDR2 sequences are MNHEY and SVGEGT. V trimming: 5 bases; J trimming: 9 bases; junction bases outside the gene matches: 8. This CDR3 reads CASSRPGQGASEQFF. The sequenced part of the CDR3 DNA is TGTGCCAGCAGTCGACCGGGACAGGGGGCAAGTGAG.

Turning to this clone: The CDR3 end lies 3 residues beyond the end of the read and is filled in from the germline J gene. The rearrangement joins TRBV5-4 to TRBJ1-1, with a possible D match to TRBD1 (5 bases). V was cut by 2 bases and J by 1 base, with 12 bases left in between. The CDR3 is made up of 15 amino acids. Germline V gives CDR1 SGHNT, CDR2 YYREEE (reference sequence). CDR3 bases read: TGTGCCAGCAGCTTCGAGAGGACAAGGAACACTGAA. Translated, it gives CASSFERTRNTE. The CDR3 in its entirety is CASSFERTRNTEAFF. Filled out from reference TRBV5-4 and TRBJ1-1, the complete variable domain reads ETGVTQSPTHLIKTRGQQVTLRCSSQSGHNTVSWYQQALGQGPQFIFQYYREEENGRGNFPPRFSGLQFPNYSSELNVNALELDDSALYLCASSFERTRNTEAFFGQGTRLTVV.

To note about this clone: The CDR3 is cut off 3 residues early in the read; its end comes from the germline J gene. The V and J genes are TRBV19 and TRBJ1-5; a possible D gene is TRBD1 (6 bases). The CDR3 totals 15 residues. V lost 2 bases and J 5 bases, leaving 13 bases between the germline ends. Germline V gene data show CDR1 as LNHDA and CDR2 as SQIVND (reference sequence). Here the CDR3 reads CASSIYLSGDQPQHF. Incomplete CDR3 DNA: TGTGCCAGTAGTATATATTTATCAGGGGATCAGCCC.

A remark on this clone: The CDR3 end falls 3 residues outside the read, so it is completed with the germline J gene. This rearrangement joins TRBV7-9 to TRBJ1-2, with 7 positions matching TRBD1. Germline lookup yields CDR1 SEHNR and CDR2 FQNEAQ (reference sequence). V shed 6 bases, J shed 5 bases, and the junction held 6 bases outside the gene matches. The CDR3 contains 13 residues. The CDR3 loop reads CASSRQGGYGYTF. Incomplete CDR3 DNA: TGTGCCAGCAGTAGACAGGGTGGTTATGGC.

Comment on this clone: The CDR3 end falls 3 residues outside the read, so it is completed with the germline J gene. V and J are TRBV13 and TRBJ2-7; TRBD2 matches 10 bases. The CDR3 spans 20 residues. CDR1 PRHDT and CDR2 FYEKMQ come from the germline V gene (reference sequence). V was pared by 5 bases and J by 2 bases, with 21 bases of the junction left unmatched. The CDR3: CASSGGLASGRRGMAYEQYF. CDR3 DNA (partial): TGTGCCAGCAGCGGGGGCCTGGCTAGCGGGAGAAGAGGGATGGCCTACGAG. The full variable domain, in which reference TRBV13 and TRBJ2-7 provide the parts outside the CDR3, is AAGVIQSPRHLIKEKRETATLKCYPIPRHDTVYWYQQGPGQDPQFLISFYEKMQSDKGSIPDRFSAQQFSDYHSELNMSSLELGDSALYFCASSGGLASGRRGMAYEQYFGPGTRLTVT.

Comment on this clone: The read halts 3 residues ahead of the CDR3 end, with the missing end drawn from the germline J gene. The chain combines TRBV7-9 with TRBJ2-2, with TRBD1 identical over 7 bases. With V trimmed by 4 bases and J by 5 bases, 1 base remained unmatched. This CDR3 is built from 13 residues. Germline V CDR1 and CDR2: SEHNR, FQNEAQ (reference sequence). The CDR3: CASSSQGTGELFF. CDR3 bases read: TGTGCCAGCAGCTCACAGGGGACCGGGGAG.

On this clone: The read terminates 3 residues before the CDR3 end, so the remaining end is supplied by the germline J gene. The V call is TRBV20-1, the J call TRBJ1-1; D is undetermined. The V end lost 1 base, the J end lost 2 bases, and 11 bases lay between the germline ends. Germline V gene sequence: CDR1 DFQATT, CDR2 SNEGSKA (reference sequence). CDR3 length: 14 residues. Incomplete CDR3 DNA: TGCAGTGCTAGAGGCGCCCTTAAAAACACTGAA. Its translation is CSARGALKNTE. In full, the CDR3 is CSARGALKNTEAFF.

This CDR3 is CSAGDSLVEAFF. The CDR3 DNA, read in part, is TGCAGTGCGGGGGACAGTTTAGTAGAA. The chain has TRBV20-1 and TRBJ1-1, with 7 bases aligning to TRBD1. Read sequence stops 3 residues before the CDR3 end, and the germline J gene provides the missing end. Germline V gene data show CDR1 as DFQATT and CDR2 as SNEGSKA (reference sequence). The CDR3 consists of 12 residues.

Notes on this clone: With the read ending 3 residues before the CDR3 end, the germline J gene is used to fill in that end. The chain has TRBV18 and TRBJ2-4; D is perhaps TRBD2 (6 bases). This CDR3 has 16 amino acids. CDR1 KGHSH and CDR2 LQKENI come from the germline V gene. The ends were cut back, 6 bases at V and 0 bases at J, with 15 bases in the middle. CDR3 bases read: TGTGCCAGCTCTGACTTAGCGGTTCTAGCCAAAAACATT. Translating gives CASSDLAVLAKNI. The whole CDR3 sequence reads CASSDLAVLAKNIQYF.

The part of the CDR3 DNA that was read is TGCAGTGCTCATCAGGGGAACTATGGC. It is translated as CSAHQGNYG. The whole CDR3 protein is CSAHQGNYGYTF. The rearrangement joins TRBV20-1 to TRBJ1-2; tentatively, D is TRBD1 (6 bases). The read finishes 3 residues shy of the CDR3 end, and the germline J gene is used to complete it. With 5 bases removed from V and 2 bases from J, the gap between germline ends came to 9 bases. CDR1 is DFQATT, CDR2 SNEGSKA, per germline (reference sequence). The CDR3 consists of 12 residues.

Details on this clone: From the germline J gene comes the end of the CDR3, since the read stops 3 residues before it. This rearrangement joins TRBV6-2 or TRBV6-3 to TRBJ1-1, with D possibly being TRBD1 (6 bases). V lost 6 bases to trimming and J lost 5 bases, with 13 bases between them. Germline V gene lookup returns CDR1 MNHEY and CDR2 SVGEGT. There are 13 residues in the CDR3. CDR3 loop: CASRHRVRTEAFF. Partial CDR3 DNA: TGTGCCAGCAGGCACAGGGTCCGGACTGAA.

A remark on this clone: The read ends 3 residues early relative to the CDR3; the germline J gene fills the gap. The gene calls are TRBV5-1 and TRBJ2-2, with 8 nucleotides matching TRBD1. Germline trimming cut 4 bases from V and 6 bases from J; bases unmatched to any gene: 11. Germline V gene lookup returns CDR1 SGHRS and CDR2 YFSETQ. The CDR3 extends over 16 amino acids. Here the CDR3 reads CASSLGQGGRAGELFF. The sequenced part of the CDR3 DNA is TGCGCCAGCAGCCTTGGACAGGGAGGAAGAGCCGGGGAG.

Concerning this clone: Read data end 3 residues before the CDR3 end; the end is taken from the germline J gene. The chain carries TRBV30 and TRBJ2-2; D call uncertain. The CDR3 covers 15 residues. Trimming stripped 0 bases from V and 7 bases from J, with 15 bases between. Germline-derived CDR1 and CDR2 are GTSNPN and SVGIG (reference sequence). The CDR3 is CAWSVDWSTDGELFF. The sequenced part of the CDR3 DNA is TGTGCCTGGAGTGTAGACTGGTCAACGGACGGGGAG.